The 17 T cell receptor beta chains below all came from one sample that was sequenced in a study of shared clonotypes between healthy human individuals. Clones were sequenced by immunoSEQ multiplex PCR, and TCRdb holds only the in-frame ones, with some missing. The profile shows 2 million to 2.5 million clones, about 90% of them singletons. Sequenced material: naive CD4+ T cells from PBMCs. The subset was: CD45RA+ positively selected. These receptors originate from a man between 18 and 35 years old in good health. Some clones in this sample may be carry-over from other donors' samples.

CDR3 sequence reads: CASTSPAGNYGYTF. In DNA form, the CDR3 reads TGTGCCAGCACCTCCCCCGCCGGGAACTATGGCTACACCTTC. The chain combines TRBV5-8 with TRBJ1-2; D uncertain. The germline gives CDR1 SGHTS, CDR2 YDEGEE. The CDR3 runs to 14 residues. Trimming took off 6 bases at V and 2 bases at J, with 14 bases between the two ends.

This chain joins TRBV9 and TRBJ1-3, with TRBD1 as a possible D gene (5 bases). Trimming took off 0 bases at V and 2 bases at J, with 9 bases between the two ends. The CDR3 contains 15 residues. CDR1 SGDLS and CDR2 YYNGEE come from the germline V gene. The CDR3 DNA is TGTGCCAGCAGCGTAGGCGGGACGGCTGGAAACACCATATATTTT. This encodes CASSVGGTAGNTIYF. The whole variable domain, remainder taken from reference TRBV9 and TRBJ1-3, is DSGVTQTPKHLITATGQRVTLRCSPRSGDLSVYWYQQSLDQGLQFLIQYYNGEERAKGNILERFSAQQFPDLHSELNLSSLELGDSALYFCASSVGGTAGNTIYFGEGSWLTVV.

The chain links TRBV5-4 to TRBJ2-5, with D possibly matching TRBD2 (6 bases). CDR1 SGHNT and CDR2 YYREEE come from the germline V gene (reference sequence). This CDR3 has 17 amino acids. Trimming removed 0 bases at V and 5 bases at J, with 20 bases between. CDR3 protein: CASSLAGRYGGRETQYF. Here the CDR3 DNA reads TGTGCCAGCAGCTTGGCCGGAAGGTATGGAGGGCGCGAGACCCAGTACTTC. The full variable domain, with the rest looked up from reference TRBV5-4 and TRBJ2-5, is ETGVTQSPTHLIKTRGQQVTLRCSSQSGHNTVSWYQQALGQGPQFIFQYYREEENGRGNFPPRFSGLQFPNYSSELNVNALELDDSALYLCASSLAGRYGGRETQYFGPGTRLLVL.

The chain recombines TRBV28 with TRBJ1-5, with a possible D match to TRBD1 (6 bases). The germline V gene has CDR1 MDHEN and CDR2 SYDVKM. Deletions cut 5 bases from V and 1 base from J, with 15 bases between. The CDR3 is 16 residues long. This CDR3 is CASSPAGAGSNQPQHF. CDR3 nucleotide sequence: TGTGCCAGCAGTCCAGCGGGGGCTGGGAGCAATCAGCCCCAGCATTTT.

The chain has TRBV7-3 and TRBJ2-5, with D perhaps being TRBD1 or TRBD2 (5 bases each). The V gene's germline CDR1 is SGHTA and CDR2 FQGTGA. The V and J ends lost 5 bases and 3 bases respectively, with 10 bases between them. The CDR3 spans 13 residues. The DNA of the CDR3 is TGTGCCAGCAGCCGAGGGGTTGAAGAGACCCAGTACTTC. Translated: CASSRGVEETQYF.

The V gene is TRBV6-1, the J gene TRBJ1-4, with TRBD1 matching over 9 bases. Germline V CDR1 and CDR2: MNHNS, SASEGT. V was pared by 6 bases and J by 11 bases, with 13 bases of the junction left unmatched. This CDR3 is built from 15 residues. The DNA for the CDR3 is TGTGCCAGCAGGGACCCACAGGGGGCATGGGGTAAACTGTTTTTT. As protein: CASRDPQGAWGKLFF.

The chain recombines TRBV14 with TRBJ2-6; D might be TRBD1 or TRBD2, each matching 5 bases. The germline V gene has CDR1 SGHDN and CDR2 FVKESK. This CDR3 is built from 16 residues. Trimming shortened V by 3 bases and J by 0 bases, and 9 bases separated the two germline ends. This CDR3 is CASSQIGTSGANVLTF. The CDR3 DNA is TGTGCCAGCAGCCAGATAGGGACCTCTGGGGCCAACGTCCTGACTTTC.

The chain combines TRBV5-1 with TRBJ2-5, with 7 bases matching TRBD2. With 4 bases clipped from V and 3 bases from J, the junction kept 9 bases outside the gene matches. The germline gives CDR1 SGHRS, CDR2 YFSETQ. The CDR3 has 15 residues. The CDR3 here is CASSVLAGVEETQYF. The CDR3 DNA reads TGCGCCAGCAGCGTATTGGCGGGAGTAGAAGAGACCCAGTACTTC. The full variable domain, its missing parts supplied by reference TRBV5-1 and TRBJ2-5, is KAGVTQTPRYLIKTRGQQVTLSCSPISGHRSVSWYQQTPGQGLQFLFEYFSETQRNKGNFPGRFSGRQFSNSRSEMNVSTLELGDSALYLCASSVLAGVEETQYFGPGTRLLVL.

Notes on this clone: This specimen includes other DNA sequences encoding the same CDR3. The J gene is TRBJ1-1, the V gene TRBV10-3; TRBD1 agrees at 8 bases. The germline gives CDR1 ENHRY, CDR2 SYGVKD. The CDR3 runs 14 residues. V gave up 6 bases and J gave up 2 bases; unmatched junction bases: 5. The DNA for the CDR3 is TGTGCCATCAGAGGGACAGGTGGTAACACTGAAGCTTTCTTT. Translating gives CAIRGTGGNTEAFF.

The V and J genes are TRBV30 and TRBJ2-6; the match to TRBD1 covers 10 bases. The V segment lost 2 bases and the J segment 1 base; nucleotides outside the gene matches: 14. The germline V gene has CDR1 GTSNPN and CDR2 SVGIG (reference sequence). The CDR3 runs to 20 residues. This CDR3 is CAWSHRRVTGGGSGANVLTF. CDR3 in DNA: TGTGCCTGGAGTCACAGGCGGGTGACAGGGGGCGGTTCTGGGGCCAACGTCCTGACTTTC.

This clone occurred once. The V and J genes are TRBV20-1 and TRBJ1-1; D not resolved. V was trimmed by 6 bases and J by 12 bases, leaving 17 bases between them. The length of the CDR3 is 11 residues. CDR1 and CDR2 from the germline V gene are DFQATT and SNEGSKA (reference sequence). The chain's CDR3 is CSAPDRVWTFF. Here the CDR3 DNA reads TGCAGTGCCCCGGACCGGGTTTGGACTTTCTTT.

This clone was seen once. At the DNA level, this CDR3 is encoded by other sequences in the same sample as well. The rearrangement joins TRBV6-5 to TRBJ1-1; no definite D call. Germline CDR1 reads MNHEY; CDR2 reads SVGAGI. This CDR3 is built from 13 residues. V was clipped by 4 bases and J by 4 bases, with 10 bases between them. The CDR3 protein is CASSSLGGTEAFF. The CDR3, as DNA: TGTGCCAGCAGTTCGCTGGGCGGCACTGAAGCTTTCTTT.

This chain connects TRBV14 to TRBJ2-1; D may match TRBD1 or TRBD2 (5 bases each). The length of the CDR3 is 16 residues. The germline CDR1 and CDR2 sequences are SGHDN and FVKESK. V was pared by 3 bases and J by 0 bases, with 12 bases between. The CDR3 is CASSQESGRSYNEQFF. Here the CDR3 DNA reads TGTGCCAGCAGCCAGGAATCGGGACGCTCCTACAATGAGCAGTTCTTC.

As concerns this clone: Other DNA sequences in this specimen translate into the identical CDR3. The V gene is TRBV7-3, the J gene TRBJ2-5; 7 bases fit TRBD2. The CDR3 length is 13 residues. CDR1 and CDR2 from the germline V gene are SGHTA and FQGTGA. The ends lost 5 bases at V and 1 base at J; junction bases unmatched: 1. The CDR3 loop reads CASSRTSQETQYF. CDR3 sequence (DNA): TGTGCCAGCAGCCGGACTAGCCAAGAGACCCAGTACTTC.

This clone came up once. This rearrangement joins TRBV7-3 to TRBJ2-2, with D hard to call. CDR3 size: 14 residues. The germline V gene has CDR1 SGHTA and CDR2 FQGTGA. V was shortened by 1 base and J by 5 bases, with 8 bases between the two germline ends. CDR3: CASSLNAETGELFF. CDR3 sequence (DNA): TGTGCCAGCAGCTTAAATGCTGAAACCGGGGAGCTGTTTTTT.

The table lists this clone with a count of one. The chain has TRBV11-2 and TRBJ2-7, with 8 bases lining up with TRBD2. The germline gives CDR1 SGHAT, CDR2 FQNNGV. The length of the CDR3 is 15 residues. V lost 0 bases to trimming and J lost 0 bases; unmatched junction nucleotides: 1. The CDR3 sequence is CASSLEREVSYEQYF. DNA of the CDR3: TGTGCCAGCAGCTTAGAGCGGGAGGTCTCCTACGAGCAGTACTTC.

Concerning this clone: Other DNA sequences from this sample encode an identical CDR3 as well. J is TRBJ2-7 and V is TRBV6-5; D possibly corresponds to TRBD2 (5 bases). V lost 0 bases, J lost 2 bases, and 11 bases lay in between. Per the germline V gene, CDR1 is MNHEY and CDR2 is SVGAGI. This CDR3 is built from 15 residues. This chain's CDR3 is CASSYSRTAPYEQYF. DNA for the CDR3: TGTGCCAGCAGTTACTCTCGGACTGCCCCCTACGAGCAGTACTTC.